This T cell receptor (beta chain) stems from a study of shared clonotypes between healthy human individuals. Study context: Used for every donor were three CD4 naive, three CD4 memory, two CD8 naive and one CD8 memory plate.

Sorted subsets were amplified in replicate PCRs using 200 ng DNA, 30,000 to 35,000 T cell genomes. The authors' processing: As immunoSEQ supplied junction-only sequences (without quality scores), filtering differed. Using immunoSEQ multiplex PCR, the repertoire was profiled, and TCRdb retains in-frame clones only, with some absent. D and trimming were read from the DNA, whereas the V and J calls and clone size are those reported in that table. The sample yields a few million clones, around 94% seen once. The V end lost 4 bases, the J end lost 0 bases, and 13 bases lay between the germline ends. The V gene's germline CDR1 is SGHTS and CDR2 YDEGEE. The CDR3 contains 15 residues. As concerns this clone: The antigen remains undetermined.

Findings and limits, study-wide: Clonotypes which were not shared had lower generation probabilities than clonotypes that all four donors shared.

The source material was naive CD4+ T cells sorted from blood. Described subset: CD45RA+ positively selected. This receptor was identified in a man aged 18 to 29 in good health. The chain links TRBV5-8 to TRBJ1-1; possibly TRBD1 for D (6 bases). The CDR3 region has the DNA TGTGCCAGCAGCGTTGGGGGGCATATGAACACTGAAGCTTTCTTT. Translating gives CASSVGGHMNTEAFF. The entire variable domain, with the rest obtained from reference TRBV5-8 and TRBJ1-1, is as follows: EAGVTQSPTHLIKTRGQQATLRCSPISGHTSVYWYQQALGLGLQFLLWYDEGEERNRGNFPPRFSGRQFPNYSSELNVNALELEDSALYLCASSVGGHMNTEAFFGQGTRLTVV.